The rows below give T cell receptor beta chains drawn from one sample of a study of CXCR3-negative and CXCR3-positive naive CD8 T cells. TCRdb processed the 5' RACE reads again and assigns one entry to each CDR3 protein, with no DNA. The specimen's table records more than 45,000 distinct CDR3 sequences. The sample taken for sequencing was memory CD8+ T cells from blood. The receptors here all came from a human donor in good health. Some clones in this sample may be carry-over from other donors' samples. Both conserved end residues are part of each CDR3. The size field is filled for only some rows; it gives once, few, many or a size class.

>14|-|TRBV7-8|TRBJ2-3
CASSSTPLGDTQYF
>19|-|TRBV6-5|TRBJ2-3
CASSYGLAGGPRGTDTQYF
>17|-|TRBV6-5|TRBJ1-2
CASSYQGTGVFRDGYTF
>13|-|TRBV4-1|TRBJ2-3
CASRDYIGDTQYF
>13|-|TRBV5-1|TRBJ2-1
CASREDYGDEQFF
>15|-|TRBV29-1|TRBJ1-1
CSGHPQGGVNTEAFF
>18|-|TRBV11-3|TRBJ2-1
CASGPRRGSGTPYSEQFF
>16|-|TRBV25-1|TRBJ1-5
CVSSGRGQDSNQPQHF
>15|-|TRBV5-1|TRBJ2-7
CASSFEGRTAYEQYF
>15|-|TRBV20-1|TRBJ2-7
CSASSVYDSSYEQYF
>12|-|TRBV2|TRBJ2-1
CASQRGYNEQFF
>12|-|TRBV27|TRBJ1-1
CASRALNTEAFF
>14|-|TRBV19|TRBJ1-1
CASSDIASNTEAFF
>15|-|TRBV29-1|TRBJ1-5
CSVALSPAGNQPQHF
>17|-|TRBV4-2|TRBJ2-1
CASSQDGQGVPYNEQFF
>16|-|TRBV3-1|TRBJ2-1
CASSQALAGTYNEQFF
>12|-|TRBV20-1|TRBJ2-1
CSASTPGNEQFF
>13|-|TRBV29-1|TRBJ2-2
CSVGGLITGELFF
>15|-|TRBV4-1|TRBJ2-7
CASSQPGRQDYEQYF
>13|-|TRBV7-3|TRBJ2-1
CASSFGGLNEQFF
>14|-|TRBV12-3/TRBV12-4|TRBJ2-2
CASGFERSTGELFF
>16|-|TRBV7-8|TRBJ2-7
CASSLRGNYIRDEQYF
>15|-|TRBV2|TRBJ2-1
CASKSTSGGAYEQFF
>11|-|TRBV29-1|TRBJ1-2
CSVEWGNGYTF
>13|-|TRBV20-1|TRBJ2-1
CSARKRGGDEQFF
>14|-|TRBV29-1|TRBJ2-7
CSVLSPGSSYEQYF
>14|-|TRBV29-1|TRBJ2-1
CSVEGQGRTNEQFF
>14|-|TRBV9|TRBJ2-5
CASSVGQSEETQYF
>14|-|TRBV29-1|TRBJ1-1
CSVEDRGTNTEAFF
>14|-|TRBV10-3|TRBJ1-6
CAISESEENSPLHF
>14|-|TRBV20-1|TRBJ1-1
CSASSAGVNTEAFF
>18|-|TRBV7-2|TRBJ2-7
CASSLEIEAGSPHHEQYF
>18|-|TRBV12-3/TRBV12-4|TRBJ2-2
CASSLELSSNGITGELFF
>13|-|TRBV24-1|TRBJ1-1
CATRDGMNTEAFF
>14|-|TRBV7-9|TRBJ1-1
CAIPLEQANTEAFF
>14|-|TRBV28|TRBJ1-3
CASSPTGGGNTIYF
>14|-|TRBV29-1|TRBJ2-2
CSARGGYSPGELFF
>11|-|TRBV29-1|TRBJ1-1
CSGTGGTEAFF
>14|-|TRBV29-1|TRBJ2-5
CSASPRDRQETQYF
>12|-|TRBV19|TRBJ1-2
CASGQPFVGYTF
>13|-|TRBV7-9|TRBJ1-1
CASSSVMNTEAFF
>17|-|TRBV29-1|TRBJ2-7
CSVTSYNKVEGWYEQYF
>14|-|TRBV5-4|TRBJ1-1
CASSSMGSVTEAFF
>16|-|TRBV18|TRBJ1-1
CASSRTGTLGNTEAFF
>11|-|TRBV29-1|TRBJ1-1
CSVFRNTEAFF
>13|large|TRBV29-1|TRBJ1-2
CSVLGQTNYGYTF
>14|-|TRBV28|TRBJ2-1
CASSLRSNYNEQFF
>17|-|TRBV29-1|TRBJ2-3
CSSTGTGGAGWTDTQYF
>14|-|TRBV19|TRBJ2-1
CASSIFAGGDEQFF
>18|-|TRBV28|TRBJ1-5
CASSLWGQGPTGNQPQHF
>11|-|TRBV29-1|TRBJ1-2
CSVATNYGYTF
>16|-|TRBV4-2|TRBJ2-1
CASSQGGGGSYNEQFF
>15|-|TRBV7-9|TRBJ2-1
CASSNHRDSYNEQFF
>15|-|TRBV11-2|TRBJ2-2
CASSRTGSDTGELFF
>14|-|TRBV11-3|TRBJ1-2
CASSYRTGRSGYTF
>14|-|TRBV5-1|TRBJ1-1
CASSFLGDPTEAFF
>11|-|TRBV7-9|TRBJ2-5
CASSPRETQYF
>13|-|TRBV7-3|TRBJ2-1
CASSLGTYNEQFF